Given below is one T cell receptor (beta chain) in context. Antigen specificity is unknown. This entry belongs to a study of blood T cells in healthy people across ages. Then a second PCR, running roughly 7 to 11 cycles, was carried out with a sample-barcoded 5' primer and a J-beta primer mix. Each of the cDNA molecules was tagged by a template-switch adaptor with 12 random nucleotides. TCRdb itself ran the 5' RACE reads through MiXCR, one entry per CDR3 protein. The sample has 700,000 to 1,000,000 distinct CDR3 sequences, more than 40% seen once; the top ten hold about 21%. Study results and caveats: There were more naive CD4+ cells and higher diversity in long-lived donors than in aged donors. A roughly linear fall in TCR beta diversity per million T cells was seen with increasing age. The study could not conclusively compare naive and antigen-experienced cells, given its unsorted PBMCs.

This TCR was sampled from a man aged 55 to 70 in good health. Sample: blood.

CDR3 loop: CASSLDGDMNTEAFF. DNA for the CDR3: TGCGCCAGCAGCTTGGATGGGGACATGAACACTGAAGCTTTCTTT. This sequence joins TRBV5-1 and TRBJ1-1, with a tentative D call TRBD1 (6 bases). V lost 0 bases, J lost 0 bases, and 9 bases lay in between. Per the germline V gene, CDR1 is SGHRS and CDR2 is YFSETQ. The CDR3 totals 15 residues.